The entry that follows covers one T cell receptor beta chain sequence. Antigen unknown. The germline V gene encodes CDR1 KGHDR and CDR2 SFDVKD. This CDR3 is 14 amino acids long. The sample originates from a study of T cells expressing NK-cell markers. Study-wide context: Eight donors were sequenced, of whom seven were HCMV-seropositive, while the remaining one was HCMV-seronegative.

TCRdb reprocessed the 5' RACE reads and keeps a single row for each CDR3 protein, giving no DNA. The sample table sets out 400,000 or so distinct CDR3 sequences. Points from the study as a whole: NKG2C+ dominant clonotype frequencies in five to seven donors were roughly 1.0-7.5% of CD8+ T cells.

The receptor was isolated from a woman aged 45 to 65 in good health. Sequencing was done on a sample of blood T cells: a sorted CD56 or NKG2C T cell subset, CD4+ or CD8+ T cells, or bulk PBMC T cells (not recorded which). The chain links TRBV24-1 to TRBJ2-1; there is no DNA to check the TCRdb D call of TRBD2. The CDR3 protein is CATSTQLADNEQFF.